One sample yielded the 26 T cell receptor beta chains listed below, sequenced in a study of T cell responses to AZD1222 COVID-19 vaccine (dated by TCRdb to the early 2020s). According to the study, the label for this sample's time point signals: about 28 days (+/-7) after the second vaccine dose. Receptor amplification or capture employed the immunoSEQ multiplex PCR assay. TCRdb obtained this table from immuneACCESS and retained in-frame rearrangements with V and J assigned. These tables miss some clones; where compared with another copy, unresolved V genes account for less than half of the shortfall, and the remainder is unexplained. Across this sample there are about 89,000 clones, with around 84% seen only once. Together, the top ten hold 4.5% to 7% of the sample. Source: peripheral blood, taken 28 days after the second AZD1222 dose. The receptors were sampled from an adult who received the AZD1222 COVID-19 vaccine.

The V gene is TRBV7-6, the J gene TRBJ2-5; TRBD2 matches at 9 bases. CDR3 length: 16 amino acids. Trimming took 2 bases from V and 5 from J; bases not matched to a gene: 9. The germline gives CDR1 SGHVS, CDR2 FNYEAQ. The CDR3 loop reads CASSLRASGAFETQYF. DNA of the CDR3: TGTGCCAGCAGCTTAAGGGCTAGCGGGGCGTTTGAGACCCAGTACTTC.

This chain links TRBV18 with TRBJ1-4; D is undetermined. This CDR3 comprises 15 residues. V gave up 5 bases and J gave up 3 bases, with 13 bases separating them. The germline V gene has CDR1 KGHSH and CDR2 LQKENI. The CDR3 reads CASSSGVGANEKLFF. The CDR3, as DNA: TGTGCCAGCTCATCCGGGGTTGGAGCTAATGAAAAACTGTTTTTT.

This clone showed up just once. The chain uses TRBV4-1 and TRBJ2-7, with a tentative D call TRBD2 (5 bases). The CDR3 runs to 15 residues. The ends were cut back, 1 base at V and 5 bases at J, with 15 bases in the middle. The germline V gene encodes CDR1 MGHRA and CDR2 YSYEKL. The DNA for the CDR3 is TGCGCCAGCAGCCAAGTAAAGGGAGCGTCGAACGAGCAGTACTTC. This translates into CASSQVKGASNEQYF.

The rearrangement links TRBV7-9 to TRBJ1-1; no firm D call. Trimming cost V 2 bases and J 1 base, with 8 bases left between them. Germline values: CDR1 SEHNR, CDR2 FQNEAQ (reference sequence). The CDR3 length is 14 residues. CDR3 residues: CASSLSQKNTEAFF. The CDR3 coding sequence is TGTGCCAGCAGCTTAAGTCAAAAGAACACTGAAGCTTTCTTT. Together with reference TRBV7-9 and TRBJ1-1, the CDR3 gives the full variable domain: DTGVSQNPRHKITKRGQNVTFRCDPISEHNRLYWYRQTLGQGPEFLTYFQNEAQLEKSRLLSDRFSAERPKGSFSTLEIQRTEQGDSAMYLCASSLSQKNTEAFFGQGTRLTVV.

The chain is built from TRBV30 and TRBJ1-5, with 9 bases aligning to TRBD1. V was pared by 5 bases and J by 3 bases, with 14 bases of the junction left unmatched. This CDR3 has 17 residues. Germline CDR1 and CDR2: GTSNPN and SVGIG (reference sequence). DNA of the CDR3: TGTGCCTGGGGGACTTCCGGGACAGGGACTTTCAATCAGCCCCAGCATTTT. Translated, it gives CAWGTSGTGTFNQPQHF. The full variable domain, completed using reference TRBV30 and TRBJ1-5, is SQTIHQWPATLVQPVGSPLSLECTVEGTSNPNLYWYRQAAGRGLQLLFYSVGIGQISSEVPQNLSASRPQDRQFILSSKKLLLSDSGFYLCAWGTSGTGTFNQPQHFGDGTRLSIL.

The gene calls are TRBV6-4 and TRBJ1-3; no clear D gene. Trimming shortened V by 6 bases and J by 0 bases, and 6 bases separated the two germline ends. There are 13 residues in the CDR3. Per the germline V gene, CDR1 is MRHNA and CDR2 is SNTAGT. The CDR3: CASRPTSGNTIYF. CDR3 in DNA: TGTGCCAGCAGACCGACCTCTGGAAACACCATATATTTT.

The chain joins TRBV2 to TRBJ1-6; D unclear. CDR1 SNHLY and CDR2 FYNNEI come from the germline V gene. Deletions cut 7 bases from V and 5 bases from J, with 6 bases between. This CDR3 region has 12 residues. CDR3 nucleotide sequence: TGTGCCAGCAACGGGGATAATTCACCCCTCCACTTT. Encoded protein: CASNGDNSPLHF.

The V and J genes are TRBV28 and TRBJ2-7, with 10 positions matching TRBD2. CDR1 and CDR2 from the germline V gene are MDHEN and SYDVKM. The CDR3 loop spans 16 amino acids. The J segment lost 0 bases and the V segment lost 5 bases, leaving 7 bases of the junction unmatched. CDR3 region: CASSAGGTSASYEQYF. CDR3 nucleotide sequence: TGTGCCAGCAGTGCGGGTGGGACTAGCGCCTCCTACGAGCAGTACTTC.

This chain links TRBV10-1 with TRBJ1-2; D unresolved. Germline V lookup: CDR1 WNHNN, CDR2 SYGVQD (reference sequence). V lost 3 bases and J 8 bases, leaving 13 bases between the germline ends. This CDR3 contains 13 residues. In DNA, the CDR3 is TGCGCCAGCAGTGACAGCCTTATTACCGGCTACACCTTC. Amino acids: CASSDSLITGYTF.

The V and J genes are TRBV19 and TRBJ1-2; unclear D gene. Germline lookup yields CDR1 LNHDA and CDR2 SQIVND (reference sequence). V gave up 1 base and J gave up 4 bases, with 10 bases separating them. This CDR3 region has 14 residues. The CDR3 DNA is TGTGCCAGTAGTATAGGGCCCGCTGGCTATGGCTACACCTTC. Residues: CASSIGPAGYGYTF.

This chain links TRBV12-3 or TRBV12-4 with TRBJ2-2; D ambiguous. The CDR3 is made up of 12 amino acids. Trimming stripped 11 bases from V and 3 bases from J, with 10 bases between. CDR3 in DNA: TGTGCCGGCTCGGGCTACACCGGGGAGCTGTTTTTT. This encodes CAGSGYTGELFF.

The chain is built from TRBV4-2 and TRBJ1-4; maybe TRBD1 (5 bases). The CDR3 covers 12 residues. CDR1 and CDR2 (germline): LGHNA, YNFKEQ. Trimming removed 4 bases at V and 8 bases at J, with 8 bases between. CDR3 DNA: TGTGCCAGCAGCCGAGGGGAGGAAAAACTGTTTTTT. Residues: CASSRGEEKLFF.

The CDR3 sequence: CASSQPGAETQYF. The CDR3 nucleotides are TGCGCCAGCAGCCAACCAGGGGCAGAGACCCAGTACTTC. The chain recombines TRBV4-1 with TRBJ2-5; D perhaps matches TRBD1 (6 bases). Germline loops: CDR1 MGHRA, CDR2 YSYEKL. Trimming stripped 2 bases from V and 4 bases from J, with 8 bases between. The CDR3 has 13 amino acids.

This rearrangement joins TRBV3-1 (or the pseudogene TRBV3-2) to TRBJ2-7; D possibly uses TRBD1 or TRBD2 (5 bases each). The CDR3 totals 14 residues. Trimming removed 2 bases at V and 7 bases at J, with 15 bases between. Germline CDR1 is LGHDT and CDR2 is YNNKEL (reference sequence). CDR3 DNA: TGTGCCAGCAGCCAACGAGGGACCAGTGGGGAGCAGTACTTC. Its protein product is CASSQRGTSGEQYF.

This sequence joins TRBV28 and TRBJ1-2, with D unresolved. In germline, CDR1 is MDHEN, CDR2 SYDVKM. There are 12 residues in the CDR3. V lost 6 bases to trimming and J lost 8 bases, with 13 bases between them. Here the CDR3 reads CASSQFQRGYTF. CDR3 DNA sequence: TGTGCCAGCAGCCAGTTTCAAAGGGGCTACACCTTC.

The chain joins TRBV28 to TRBJ1-2; D possibly corresponds to TRBD1 (5 bases). This CDR3 spans 14 amino acids. Trimming cost V 8 bases and J 5 bases, with 18 bases left between them. Looked up from germline, CDR1 is MDHEN and CDR2 is SYDVKM. DNA for the CDR3: TGTGCCAGCCACCCTCCAGCAGGGTATTATGGCTACACCTTC. Its protein product is CASHPPAGYYGYTF.

The chain has TRBV19 and TRBJ2-7, with 16 bases fitting TRBD2. J gave up 4 bases and V 6 bases, and 15 bases lay outside the gene matches. CDR1 and CDR2 from the germline V gene are LNHDA and SQIVND (reference sequence). CDR3 length equals 19 residues. The CDR3 loop is CASSRHGTSGRALQYEQYF. The CDR3, as DNA: TGTGCCAGTAGCCGTCACGGGACTAGCGGGAGGGCCCTCCAATACGAGCAGTACTTC.

This clone was seen just once. The chain uses TRBV7-9 and TRBJ1-1, with 9 bases lining up with TRBD1. CDR1 SEHNR and CDR2 FQNEAQ come from the germline V gene (reference sequence). This CDR3 is built from 16 residues. V trimming: 2 bases; J trimming: 1 base; junction bases outside the gene matches: 5. CDR3: CASSLSSGQGNTEAFF. In DNA form, the CDR3 reads TGTGCCAGCAGCTTATCCTCGGGACAGGGGAACACTGAAGCTTTCTTT.

The gene calls are TRBV12-3 or TRBV12-4 and TRBJ1-1; D call uncertain. The CDR3 sequence is 12 residues long. V was clipped by 3 bases and J by 7 bases, with 9 bases between them. CDR3 protein: CASSFPGVEAFF. The CDR3 region has the DNA TGTGCCAGCAGTTTTCCGGGTGTTGAAGCTTTCTTT.

V gene TRBV30 combines with J gene TRBJ2-4, with TRBD2 matching 7 bases. CDR1 and CDR2 (germline): GTSNPN, SVGIG (reference sequence). The CDR3 spans 14 residues. J lost 6 bases, V lost 1 base, and 6 bases had no gene match. CDR3 loop: CAWSGGGGINIQYF. In DNA, the CDR3 is TGTGCCTGGAGTGGTGGGGGGGGGATAAACATTCAGTACTTC.

This rearrangement joins TRBV15 to TRBJ2-1; 10 bases are a match to TRBD2. CDR3 length equals 16 residues. Unmatched junction bases numbered 4, after V lost 2 bases and J lost 3 bases. From germline, CDR1 is LNHNV and CDR2 YYDKDF (reference sequence). The chain's CDR3 is CATSRRAGGVYNEQFF. The DNA for the CDR3 is TGTGCCACCAGCAGACGAGCGGGAGGGGTCTACAATGAGCAGTTCTTC.

The chain uses TRBV30 and TRBJ2-2; the match to TRBD2 covers 8 bases. CDR1 and CDR2 (germline): GTSNPN, SVGIG (reference sequence). V lost 4 bases, J lost 1 base, and 11 bases stayed unmatched. This CDR3 comprises 17 residues. In DNA form, the CDR3 reads TGTGCCTGGATGCGGGGGGTCACAGGATTGAACACCGGGGAGCTGTTTTTT. It specifies CAWMRGVTGLNTGELFF.

The gene calls are TRBV12-3 or TRBV12-4 and TRBJ2-7; no clear D gene. This CDR3 has 13 amino acids. V was pared by 3 bases and J by 1 base, with 7 bases between. CDR3 amino acids: CASSLGSSYEQYF. The DNA of the CDR3 is TGTGCCAGCAGTTTGGGATCTTCCTACGAGCAGTACTTC.

The rearrangement links TRBV7-2 to TRBJ2-7; 9 bases are shared with TRBD2. V lost 3 bases and J lost 1; bases outside the gene matches: 10. The CDR3 runs to 17 residues. Per germline, CDR1 SGHTA and CDR2 FQGNSA. CDR3: CASSFTSTSGWSYEQYF. CDR3 nucleotide sequence: TGTGCCAGCAGCTTTACGTCTACTAGCGGGTGGTCCTACGAGCAGTACTTC.

V gene TRBV5-1 combines with J gene TRBJ1-2, with a possible D match to TRBD1 (5 bases). The ends were cut back, 4 bases at V and 4 bases at J, with 17 bases in the middle. This CDR3 region has 15 residues. Germline CDR1 SGHRS, CDR2 YFSETQ. In nucleotides, the CDR3 is TGCGCCAGCAGCCCGGAGGCGGGGGGAGGCTATGGCTACACCTTC. Its protein is CASSPEAGGGYGYTF.

J is TRBJ2-7 and V is TRBV28, with 12 bases that match TRBD1. Trimming removed 9 bases from V and 6 bases from J; junction bases left unmatched: 9. From germline, CDR1 is MDHEN and CDR2 SYDVKM. The CDR3 spans 14 residues. The DNA of the CDR3 is TGTGCCAGTATCAGGGACAGGGGGCATGGCGAGCAGTACTTC. It is translated as CASIRDRGHGEQYF.